This TCR beta chain is drawn from a study of cytomegalovirus exposure and HLA in healthy donors. With 60 Vbeta and 13 Jbeta primers, the PCR was carried out. The method was immunoSEQ multiplex PCR; TCRdb's version includes in-frame clones alone and lacks a portion of them. The sample lists roughly 150,000 clones, about 64% seen once, with around 4.7% in the top ten. Trimming at V came to 9 bases and at J to 6 bases, leaving 13 bases not matched to a gene. The CDR3 is 15 residues long. Germline V gene data show CDR1 as SGHRS and CDR2 as YFSETQ. This TCR was sampled from a man in his sixties in good health and CMV-seronegative. What was sequenced was PBMCs. The chain joins TRBV5-1 to TRBJ2-1; 9 bases match TRBD2. The CDR3 bases are TGCGCCACCAAGACCGGGACTAGCCGGGCCAATGAGCAGTTCTTC. Translated: CATKTGTSRANEQFF. The full variable domain, in which reference TRBV5-1 and TRBJ2-1 provide the parts outside the CDR3, is KAGVTQTPRYLIKTRGQQVTLSCSPISGHRSVSWYQQTPGQGLQFLFEYFSETQRNKGNFPGRFSGRQFSNSRSEMNVSTLELGDSALYLCATKTGTSRANEQFFGPGTRLTVL.